A single TCR beta chain is shown here with its context. This sample was included in a study of blood T cell repertoires in COVID-19. Study-wide background: Italy, Spain and the United States were the sources of the convalescent and acute COVID-19 samples. In each case, the material was cDNA or gDNA derived from T cells, B-cell-depleted T cells, or PBMCs.

Germline CDR1 KGHDR, CDR2 SFDVKD. Trimming took 6 bases from V and 3 from J, leaving 11 bases between them. The CDR3 sequence is 14 residues long. In the original workflow: Reference gene primer amplification gave estimated nucleated cell counts. The method was immunoSEQ multiplex PCR; TCRdb's version includes in-frame clones alone and lacks a portion of them. From that table come the V and J calls and clone size; the DNA was used to work out D and trimming. Of 250,000 or so clones detected, 60% to 75% appear once; the ten largest clones hold around 3.2%. The sample comprised peripheral blood. This chain connects TRBV24-1 to TRBJ1-5; possible D gene TRBD1, 5 bases. This TCR was recovered from a woman over 75 with acute or convalescent COVID-19. CDR3 loop: CATSRAGSNQPQHF. CDR3 DNA sequence: TGTGCCACCAGTCGGGCAGGGTCCAATCAGCCCCAGCATTTT.